This T cell receptor beta chain was profiled in a study of blood T cells in healthy people across ages. It was with a sample-barcoded 5' primer and a J-beta primer mix that a second PCR of roughly 7 to 12 cycles was run. TCRdb processed the 5' RACE reads anew with MiXCR; each CDR3 protein has one entry. This table has under 950,000 distinct CDR3 sequences, 22% appearing once. This CDR3 spans 14 amino acids. Trimming removed 4 bases at V and 7 bases at J, with 16 bases between. Germline V gives CDR1 SGHRS, CDR2 YFSETQ. The sequencing sample was made of blood. V gene TRBV5-1 combines with J gene TRBJ2-3, with a weak D call TRBD1 (5 bases). This receptor was taken from a man aged 70-80 years in good health. The CDR3 nucleotides read TGCGCCAGCAGCACCGTAACAGGTACAAATACGCAGTATTTT. Its protein is CASSTVTGTNTQYF.